The TCR beta chain under discussion was sequenced for a study of blood T cell repertoires in COVID-19. Study-wide context: Some COVID-19 samples were acute and others convalescent; all came from the United States, Italy and Spain.

The CDR3 extends over 14 amino acids. From germline, CDR1 is LGHNA and CDR2 YSLEER. V lost 1 base and J lost 4, with 11 bases in between. The protocol was immunoSEQ multiplex PCR, while the TCRdb copy is restricted to in-frame clones and leaves out a portion. The sample holds 50,000 to 85,000 clones, around 80% seen once. The V gene is TRBV4-3, the J gene TRBJ2-7; D is uncertain. This receptor was identified in a human donor in a cohort sampled during active COVID-19. The sample consisted of peripheral blood. CDR3 bases: TGCGCCAGCAGCCAAGGATTCCCGAGATACGAGCAGTACTTC. The encoded protein is CASSQGFPRYEQYF.